The 5 T cell receptor beta chains reported below all come from one sample, sequenced in a study of control samples from healthy donors and cancer patients. Clones were sequenced by immunoSEQ multiplex PCR, and TCRdb holds only the in-frame ones, with some missing. Of fewer than 200,000 clones listed, nearly 96% are singletons. Input material: blood. The receptors were sampled from a woman in her twenties or thirties in good health.

This clone was observed once. V usage is TRBV11-2 and J usage is TRBJ2-3; D gene uncertain. There are 13 residues in the CDR3. With 0 bases removed from V and 4 bases from J, the gap between germline ends came to 5 bases. The germline V gene has CDR1 SGHAT and CDR2 FQNNGV. DNA for the CDR3: TGTGCCAGCAGCTTAGATCGCGCAGATACGCAGTATTTT. Its protein is CASSLDRADTQYF. Based on the CDR3 plus reference TRBV11-2 and TRBJ2-3, the full variable domain is EAGVAQSPRYKIIEKRQSVAFWCNPISGHATLYWYQQILGQGPKLLIQFQNNGVVDDSQLPKDRFSAERLKGVDSTLKIQPAKLEDSAVYLCASSLDRADTQYFGPGTRLTVL.

The chain recombines TRBV28 with TRBJ1-5; unclear D gene. V was clipped by 4 bases and J by 2 bases, with 9 bases between them. The length of the CDR3 is 14 residues. Germline CDR1 and CDR2: MDHEN and SYDVKM. The CDR3 sequence: CASSSGEGNQPQHF. The CDR3, as DNA: TGTGCCAGCAGTTCCGGGGAGGGCAATCAGCCCCAGCATTTT. The variable domain in full, completed from reference TRBV28 and TRBJ1-5, reads DVKVTQSSRYLVKRTGEKVFLECVQDMDHENMFWYRQDPGLGLRLIYFSYDVKMKEKGDIPEGYSVSREKKERFSLILESASTNQTSMYLCASSSGEGNQPQHFGDGTRLSIL.

The chain has TRBV6-5 and TRBJ1-2; no reliable D call. Germline assignment: CDR1 MNHEY and CDR2 SVGAGI. The CDR3 runs 14 residues. V was clipped by 6 bases and J by 4 bases, with 15 bases between them. CDR3 sequence: CASSSQLSGYGYTF. As DNA, the CDR3 is TGTGCCAGCAGCAGCCAGCTCTCGGGCTATGGCTACACCTTC.

V usage is TRBV7-2 and J usage is TRBJ1-5; D gene ambiguous. From germline, CDR1 is SGHTA and CDR2 FQGNSA. Trimming shortened V by 2 bases and J by 0 bases, and 8 bases separated the two germline ends. The CDR3 totals 15 residues. In DNA form, the CDR3 reads TGTGCCAGCAGCTTATTTAGTTATAGCAATCAGCCCCAGCATTTT. Encoded protein: CASSLFSYSNQPQHF.

V gene TRBV28 combines with J gene TRBJ1-5; tentative D call: TRBD1 (5 bases). CDR3 size: 14 residues. V lost 1 base to trimming and J lost 8 bases, with 12 bases between them. Germline loops: CDR1 MDHEN, CDR2 SYDVKM. The CDR3 coding sequence is TGTGCCAGCAGTTTATTTAGGGGAAGAAAGCCCCAGCATTTT. This encodes CASSLFRGRKPQHF.